One and the same sample provided the 20 T cell receptor beta chains below, sequenced in a study of blood T cell repertoires in COVID-19. The assay was immunoSEQ multiplex PCR, and TCRdb's table has in-frame clones only and misses some. The repertoire includes about 200,000 clones, roughly 89% of them detected once, and about 6% sits in the top ten. Sequenced: peripheral blood. These receptors all stem from a man in his sixties who had recovered from COVID-19.

The J gene is TRBJ2-3, the V gene TRBV13; perhaps TRBD1 as D (6 bases). Germline V CDR1 and CDR2: PRHDT, FYEKMQ (reference sequence). The CDR3 runs 16 residues. V was trimmed by 4 bases and J by 2 bases, leaving 16 bases between them. CDR3 nucleotide sequence: TGTGCCAGCAGCTCAACCTTGAGGGGGTACACAGATACGCAGTATTTT. Translation: CASSSTLRGYTDTQYF.

J is TRBJ1-2 and V is TRBV12-3 or TRBV12-4; no firm D call. There are 12 residues in the CDR3. Trimming stripped 4 bases from V and 5 bases from J, with 8 bases between. DNA for the CDR3: TGTGCCAGCAGTTGGAGGAATTATGGCTACACCTTC. This codes for CASSWRNYGYTF.

The gene calls are TRBV6-5 and TRBJ2-7; 8 nucleotides agree with TRBD2. Germline CDR1 is MNHEY and CDR2 is SVGAGI. Unmatched junction bases numbered 11, after V lost 11 bases and J lost 2 bases. This CDR3 comprises 14 residues. The CDR3 region is CAARLSGGTYEQYF. Written as DNA, the CDR3 is TGTGCCGCAAGGTTGTCGGGAGGGACCTACGAGCAGTACTTC.

The table lists this clone with a count of one. The chain carries TRBV10-3 and TRBJ2-7; a possible D gene is TRBD2 (5 bases). Trimming stripped 3 bases from V and 3 bases from J, with 9 bases between. The length of the CDR3 is 13 residues. The germline gives CDR1 ENHRY, CDR2 SYGVKD. CDR3 residues: CAISETRNYEQYF. The CDR3 coding sequence is TGTGCCATCAGTGAAACTAGAAACTACGAGCAGTACTTC.

V gene TRBV18 combines with J gene TRBJ2-1; TRBD2 is a possible D gene (5 bases). Trimming took off 6 bases at V and 5 bases at J, with 14 bases between the two ends. This CDR3 has 14 residues. Per the germline V gene, CDR1 is KGHSH and CDR2 is LQKENI. CDR3 sequence: CASSPGLVNNEQFF. DNA for the CDR3: TGTGCCAGCTCGCCTGGACTCGTGAACAATGAGCAGTTCTTC.

The V gene is TRBV11-2, the J gene TRBJ2-5; TRBD1 matches 7 bases. Germline V gives CDR1 SGHAT, CDR2 FQNNGV. CDR3 length: 13 residues. The V segment lost 5 bases and the J segment 5 bases; nucleotides outside the gene matches: 5. The CDR3 protein is CASSLDRVETQYF. CDR3 sequence (DNA): TGTGCCAGCAGCCTCGACAGGGTGGAGACCCAGTACTTC.

The J gene is TRBJ2-2, the V gene TRBV7-9; 10 bases line up with TRBD2. The V gene's germline CDR1 is SEHNR and CDR2 FQNEAQ (reference sequence). CDR3 length: 16 amino acids. Trimming cost V 5 bases and J 6 bases; bases outside gene matches: 9. The chain's CDR3 is CASSALAGAIAGELFF. The CDR3 nucleotides are TGTGCCAGCAGCGCTCTAGCGGGAGCAATCGCCGGGGAGCTGTTTTTT. The full variable domain, rest sourced from reference TRBV7-9 and TRBJ2-2, is DTGVSQNPRHKITKRGQNVTFRCDPISEHNRLYWYRQTLGQGPEFLTYFQNEAQLEKSRLLSDRFSAERPKGSFSTLEIQRTEQGDSAMYLCASSALAGAIAGELFFGEGSRLTVL.

This clone was seen more than once but under ten times. This chain connects TRBV19 to TRBJ1-2; D may be TRBD1 (6 bases). This CDR3 has 14 amino acids. Between the trimmed V and J ends, which lost 6 bases and 2 bases, there was a span of 13 bases. Germline V CDR1 and CDR2: LNHDA, SQIVND (reference sequence). In DNA, the CDR3 is TGTGCCAGTAGACTAAAGGGGGGGAACTATGGCTACACCTTC. Its protein is CASRLKGGNYGYTF.

The V call is TRBV3-1 (or the pseudogene TRBV3-2), the J call TRBJ2-1; weak D call: TRBD2 (6 bases). The CDR3 sequence is 17 residues long. With 5 bases removed from V and 2 bases from J, the gap between germline ends came to 19 bases. The germline CDR1 and CDR2 sequences are LGHDT and YNNKEL (reference sequence). The CDR3 DNA reads TGTGCCAGCAGCACCCGACTAGGCGGGGCGACCTACAATGAGCAGTTCTTC. Encoded protein: CASSTRLGGATYNEQFF.

The chain has TRBV9 and TRBJ2-1, with 9 positions matching TRBD1. The CDR3 has 21 amino acids. Per the germline V gene, CDR1 is SGDLS and CDR2 is YYNGEE. The V gene end was trimmed by 4 bases and the J gene end by 0 bases; junction bases not matched to a gene: 20. Here the CDR3 reads CASSFFHTGTGIQSSYNEQFF. Here the CDR3 DNA reads TGTGCCAGCAGCTTCTTTCATACCGGGACAGGGATTCAGAGCTCCTACAATGAGCAGTTCTTC.

The V gene is TRBV7-9, the J gene TRBJ1-4; 8 bases map to TRBD1. The CDR3 spans 15 residues. The junction had 10 bases not matched to a gene; V was cut back by 5 bases and J by 8 bases. Germline V gene sequence: CDR1 SEHNR, CDR2 FQNEAQ (reference sequence). In DNA, the CDR3 is TGTGCCAGCAGCCGCGGACAGGGAATACAAGAAAAACTGTTTTTT. Translation: CASSRGQGIQEKLFF.

The rearrangement joins TRBV14 to TRBJ2-1; TRBD1 is a possible D gene (7 bases). The V end was cut by 5 bases, the J end by 14 bases, with 22 bases between. This CDR3 contains 14 residues. Germline V lookup: CDR1 SGHDN, CDR2 FVKESK. The CDR3 nucleotides read TGTGCCAGCAGCGAATCAGGGGGAGGTTTTATGAAGTTCTTC. This translates into CASSESGGGFMKFF.

On this clone: Distinct nucleotide sequences in the sample also encode this CDR3. CDR3 nucleotides: TGTGCCAGCAGCTTAGCGCGCGGCAGCACAGATACGCAGTATTTT. Translation: CASSLARGSTDTQYF. This rearrangement joins TRBV7-2 to TRBJ2-3; D call uncertain. CDR3 length: 15 amino acids. Per the germline V gene, CDR1 is SGHTA and CDR2 is FQGNSA. The V and J ends lost 0 bases and 0 bases respectively, with 7 bases between them.

J is TRBJ2-6 and V is TRBV7-1, with D tentatively TRBD1 (5 bases). TRBV7-1 is filed as an ORF, its function uncertain. The germline V and J ends were trimmed by 5 bases and 9 bases, with 26 bases remaining between them. The CDR3 sequence is 18 residues long. CDR3 in amino acids: CASSSIIHEDKVGNVLTF. DNA of the CDR3: TGTGCCAGCAGCAGCATCATTCACGAGGACAAAGTCGGCAACGTCCTGACTTTC.

This clone was observed once. V usage is TRBV2 and J usage is TRBJ2-1; TRBD2 matches 11 bases. There are 16 residues in the CDR3. V shed 6 bases and J 1 base; nucleotides not matched to a gene: 5. Germline CDR1 reads SNHLY; CDR2 reads FYNNEI. The CDR3 sequence: CASRRGLADSYNEQFF. The CDR3 nucleotides are TGTGCCAGCAGACGGGGACTAGCGGATTCCTACAATGAGCAGTTCTTC. Using reference TRBV2 and TRBJ2-1 for the parts outside the CDR3, the full variable domain is EPEVTQTPSHQVTQMGQEVILRCVPISNHLYFYWYRQILGQKVEFLVSFYNNEISEKSEIFDDQFSVERPDGSNFTLKIRSTKLEDSAMYFCASRRGLADSYNEQFFGPGTRLTVL.

The chain uses TRBV12-5 and TRBJ2-2; 8 bases are a match to TRBD2. CDR3 length equals 18 residues. Germline CDR1 LGHNT, CDR2 FRNRAP. J was trimmed by 4 bases and V by 1 base; bases with no gene match: 11. The CDR3 loop is CASGLARAGGLGTGELFF. CDR3 DNA sequence: TGTGCTAGTGGTTTGGCCCGCGCGGGGGGCTTGGGCACCGGGGAGCTGTTTTTT.

The chain couples TRBV27 to TRBJ1-6, with 9 bases lining up with TRBD1. J lost 4 bases, V lost 2 bases, and 0 bases had no gene match. The germline V gene has CDR1 MNHEY and CDR2 SMNVEV (reference sequence). The CDR3 runs to 15 residues. This CDR3 reads CASSLGTGYNSPLHF. The DNA for the CDR3 is TGTGCCAGCAGTTTAGGGACAGGGTATAATTCACCCCTCCACTTT.

CDR3 residues: CASGRRGGKIFYEQYF. The CDR3 bases are TGTGCCAGCGGCCGGAGGGGGGGAAAAATATTCTACGAGCAGTACTTC. This chain connects TRBV5-4 to TRBJ2-7, with D tentatively TRBD2 (7 bases). The V gene lost 7 bases and the J gene lost 3 bases, with 23 bases spanning the gap. Germline assignment: CDR1 SGHNT and CDR2 YYREEE (reference sequence). This CDR3 comprises 16 residues.

CDR3 amino acids: CSASAGYGYTF. In DNA, the CDR3 is TGCAGTGCTAGTGCAGGGTATGGCTACACCTTC. The gene calls are TRBV20-1 and TRBJ1-2, with D possibly being TRBD1 (5 bases). The V gene lost 3 bases and the J gene lost 5 bases, with 7 bases spanning the gap. The CDR3 consists of 11 residues. The V gene's germline CDR1 is DFQATT and CDR2 SNEGSKA (reference sequence).

The rearrangement links TRBV20-1 to TRBJ1-1; a possible D gene is TRBD1 (6 bases). V was cut by 3 bases and J by 6 bases, with 14 bases left in between. CDR1 and CDR2 from the germline V gene are DFQATT and SNEGSKA (reference sequence). This CDR3 has 13 residues. CDR3 DNA: TGCAGTGCTAGTCGGGCAGGGGCAGCTGAAGCTTTCTTT. It translates to CSASRAGAAEAFF.